Each of the 26 T cell receptor beta chains below was sequenced from the same sample in a study of T cell repertoires in cytomegalovirus infection. TCRdb independently ran MiXCR on the reads; one entry per CDR3 protein. This table has 45,000 to 55,000 distinct CDR3 sequences, under 20% appearing once. The antigens for these receptors are not known. The source material was CD8+ T cells from cultured PBMCs, sampled from culture after CMV antigen stimulation. These TCRs come from a human donor in good health (CMV status not recorded). Some clones in this sample may be carry-over from other donors' samples.

This clonotype was seen repeatedly, ten times or more. V and J are TRBV12-3 or TRBV12-4 and TRBJ1-6; possibly TRBD1 for D (5 bases). The ends were cut back, 6 bases at V and 0 bases at J, with 12 bases in the middle. The CDR3 runs to 16 residues. CDR3 coding DNA: TGTGCCAGCAGAGATAAGGGGAGCTCCTATAATTCACCCCTCCACTTT. Its protein product is CASRDKGSSYNSPLHF.

This clonotype was counted between two and nine times. The chain has TRBV9 and TRBJ2-3; D is possibly TRBD2 (5 bases). This CDR3 has 14 residues. The germline V and J ends were trimmed by 4 bases and 4 bases, with 13 bases remaining between them. Germline V gene lookup returns CDR1 SGDLS and CDR2 YYNGEE. The CDR3 sequence: CASSLRAGADTQYF. The CDR3 DNA reads as TGTGCCAGCAGCCTCAGAGCCGGGGCAGATACGCAGTATTTT.

This clonotype has more than one count but fewer than ten. As DNA, the CDR3 is TGTGCCAGCGGATGGGGGATTGAGCCCCTCCACTTT. Its translation: CASGWGIEPLHF. The V and J genes are TRBV7-9 and TRBJ1-6; the D gene is possibly TRBD1 (5 bases). Germline V lookup: CDR1 SEHNR, CDR2 FQNEAQ (reference sequence). Trimming left V 8 bases short and J 13 bases short, with 15 bases between. The CDR3 length is 12 residues.

This clonotype came up many times. This chain uses TRBV6-2 or TRBV6-3 with TRBJ1-6; D remains unclear. The CDR3 has 15 amino acids. Germline-derived CDR1 and CDR2 are MNHEY and SVGEGT. V was clipped by 6 bases and J by 6 bases, with 15 bases between them. In nucleotides, the CDR3 is TGTGCCAGCAGACCTACGGAAGCCTCTAATTCACCCCTCCACTTT. Translation gives CASRPTEASNSPLHF.

In this sample, this clonotype turned up many times. The chain joins TRBV7-2 to TRBJ2-1; 8 bases align to TRBD1. The CDR3 has 14 amino acids. Germline V lookup: CDR1 SGHTA, CDR2 FQGNSA. The J segment lost 4 bases and the V segment lost 7 bases, leaving 6 bases of the junction unmatched. The CDR3 loop is CASIRQGFYNEQFF. The CDR3 DNA follows: TGTGCCAGCATAAGACAGGGGTTTTACAATGAGCAGTTCTTC.

V is TRBV5-5 and J is TRBJ1-1; D is perhaps TRBD1 (6 bases). The V end lost 4 bases, the J end lost 5 bases, and 18 bases lay between the germline ends. Germline-derived CDR1 and CDR2 are SGHKS and YYEKEE (reference sequence). The CDR3 totals 15 residues. The CDR3 region is CASSPIGGQGTEAFF. CDR3 nucleotides: TGTGCCAGCAGCCCAATCGGGGGGCAGGGTACTGAAGCTTTCTTT.

This chain links TRBV27 with TRBJ2-1; 13 positions agree with TRBD2. Unmatched junction bases numbered 11, after V lost 6 bases and J lost 12 bases. The germline V gene has CDR1 MNHEY and CDR2 SMNVEV (reference sequence). CDR3 length: 15 residues. This CDR3 is CASRAPGLAGRRQFF. The CDR3 DNA reads TGTGCCAGCAGGGCTCCGGGACTAGCGGGGCGGCGGCAGTTCTTC.

The CDR3 DNA reads TGTGCCAGCAACTCTGACAGGCCCACCGGGGAGCTGTTTTTT. Protein: CASNSDRPTGELFF. The rearrangement uses TRBV7-3 and TRBJ2-2; tentative D call: TRBD1 (6 bases). Trimming removed 7 bases from V and 4 bases from J, with 13 bases in between. CDR1 and CDR2 (germline): SGHTA, FQGTGA. The CDR3 sequence is 14 residues long.

The chain couples TRBV3-1 to TRBJ1-4; TRBD1 might be the D (5 bases). The germline CDR1 and CDR2 sequences are LGHDT and YNNKEL (reference sequence). The CDR3 sequence is 13 residues long. The germline V and J ends were trimmed by 6 bases and 13 bases, with 18 bases remaining between them. The CDR3 reads CASRTRGVGGLFF. In nucleotides, the CDR3 is TGTGCCAGCAGGACTCGGGGGGTTGGAGGACTGTTTTTT. Drawing the rest from reference TRBV3-1 and TRBJ1-4, the complete variable domain is DTAVSQTPKYLVTQMGNDKSIKCEQNLGHDTMYWYKQDSKKFLKIMFSYNNKELIINETVPNRFSPKSPDKAHLNLHINSLELGDSAVYFCASRTRGVGGLFFGSGTQLSVL.

This clonotype has ten or more counts. The gene calls are TRBV7-9 and TRBJ2-7; D is uncertain. The CDR3 contains 15 residues. The germline V gene encodes CDR1 SEHNR and CDR2 FQNEAQ (reference sequence). V was trimmed by 5 bases and J by 3 bases, leaving 17 bases between them. The CDR3 reads CASSDGVGRNYEQYF. CDR3 DNA sequence: TGTGCCAGCAGCGATGGTGTAGGGCGAAACTACGAGCAGTACTTC.

This clonotype has only a few counts. V gene TRBV28 combines with J gene TRBJ2-5, with 8 bases fitting TRBD2. The CDR3 extends over 15 amino acids. Looked up from germline, CDR1 is MDHEN and CDR2 is SYDVKM. With V trimmed by 5 bases and J by 1 base, 6 bases remained unmatched. The CDR3 protein is CASSPAGGFQETQYF. The CDR3 DNA reads as TGTGCCAGCAGTCCGGCGGGGGGTTTCCAAGAGACCCAGTACTTC.

The chain combines TRBV30 with TRBJ2-7; 8 positions agree with TRBD1. CDR1 is GTSNPN and CDR2 is SVGIG in the germline V gene (reference sequence). The CDR3 is 13 residues long. Trimming cost V 4 bases and J 2 bases; bases outside gene matches: 4. The CDR3, as DNA: TGTGCCTGGAAGAAGGACAGGGCCTACGAGCAGTACTTC. Its translation: CAWKKDRAYEQYF.

This CDR3 reads CASSSDINYGYTF. The CDR3 DNA reads as TGCGCCAGCAGCTCGGACATTAACTATGGCTACACCTTC. V usage is TRBV5-1 and J usage is TRBJ1-2; maybe TRBD1 (5 bases). The CDR3 is made up of 13 amino acids. V lost 3 bases to trimming and J lost 1 base, with 7 bases between them. The germline gives CDR1 SGHRS, CDR2 YFSETQ.

This clonotype was found many times. This chain connects TRBV2 to TRBJ2-3; D is perhaps TRBD2 (5 bases). Germline CDR1 is SNHLY and CDR2 is FYNNEI. Trimming took off 10 bases at V and 6 bases at J, with 17 bases between the two ends. The CDR3 length is 13 residues. The CDR3: CATFSLRGDTQYF. Here the CDR3 DNA reads TGTGCCACCTTCTCCCTTCGCGGGGATACGCAGTATTTT.

The chain has TRBV20-1 and TRBJ1-2; D gene unclear. The CDR3 loop spans 14 amino acids. Between the trimmed V and J ends, which lost 6 bases and 4 bases, there was a span of 18 bases. Germline CDR1 reads DFQATT; CDR2 reads SNEGSKA (reference sequence). The CDR3 loop is CSALGREDGYGYTF. CDR3 coding DNA: TGCAGTGCCCTAGGGAGGGAGGACGGCTATGGCTACACCTTC.

The V and J genes are TRBV29-1 and TRBJ2-3, with 8 bases aligning to TRBD1. Germline lookup yields CDR1 SQVTM and CDR2 ANQGSEA. The J segment lost 4 bases and the V segment lost 3 bases, leaving 6 bases of the junction unmatched. CDR3 length: 14 amino acids. As DNA, the CDR3 is TGCAGCGTTGAGACAGGGGAAGTAGCAGATACGCAGTATTTT. It specifies CSVETGEVADTQYF.

There are many counts of this clonotype. The chain has TRBV7-2 and TRBJ1-1; D not certain. CDR3 length: 14 amino acids. Per germline, CDR1 SGHTA and CDR2 FQGNSA. V was pared by 5 bases and J by 0 bases, with 10 bases between. CDR3 protein: CASSLDGVNTEAFF. The DNA for the CDR3 is TGTGCCAGCAGCCTCGATGGGGTGAACACTGAAGCTTTCTTT.

This clonotype has only a few counts. J is TRBJ2-7 and V is TRBV7-9; TRBD2 is a possible D gene (5 bases). The CDR3 length is 12 residues. Germline loops: CDR1 SEHNR, CDR2 FQNEAQ (reference sequence). V gave up 3 bases and J gave up 3 bases, with 6 bases separating them. The CDR3 nucleotides read TGTGCCAGCAGCTTCCGGGACTACGAGCAGTACTTC. Protein: CASSFRDYEQYF. The variable domain in full, completed from reference TRBV7-9 and TRBJ2-7, reads DTGVSQNPRHKITKRGQNVTFRCDPISEHNRLYWYRQTLGQGPEFLTYFQNEAQLEKSRLLSDRFSAERPKGSFSTLEIQRTEQGDSAMYLCASSFRDYEQYFGPGTRLTVT.

The table lists this clonotype with a few counts. The V and J genes are TRBV9 and TRBJ2-1, with D unresolved. The ends were cut back, 7 bases at V and 0 bases at J, with 8 bases in the middle. Germline CDR1 SGDLS, CDR2 YYNGEE. This CDR3 comprises 13 residues. Here the CDR3 reads CASGRSSYNEQFF. The CDR3 DNA is TGTGCCAGCGGCCGGAGCTCCTACAATGAGCAGTTCTTC.

Many counts were recorded for this clonotype. This sequence joins TRBV19 and TRBJ1-2; no clear D gene. The CDR3 runs to 13 residues. The V gene lost 5 bases and the J gene lost 4 bases, with 11 bases spanning the gap. Germline V gene sequence: CDR1 LNHDA, CDR2 SQIVND (reference sequence). The CDR3 sequence: CASSVGISYGYTF. CDR3 sequence (DNA): TGTGCCAGTAGTGTAGGGATTTCCTATGGCTACACCTTC.

This sequence joins TRBV2 and TRBJ2-7; 7 bases map to TRBD1. Germline CDR1 is SNHLY and CDR2 is FYNNEI. The CDR3 has 14 residues. V was pared by 5 bases and J by 4 bases, with 8 bases of the junction left unmatched. In DNA form, the CDR3 reads TGTGCCAGCAGTTCAGGGACAGACGGATACGAGCAGTACTTC. Translating it yields CASSSGTDGYEQYF.

The chain joins TRBV7-6 to TRBJ2-3; TRBD2 agrees at 7 bases. J lost 4 bases, V lost 1 base, and 2 bases had no gene match. The V gene's germline CDR1 is SGHVS and CDR2 FNYEAQ. This CDR3 has 14 amino acids. In DNA form, the CDR3 reads TGTGCCAGCAGCTTAGTCCGGGGGGCAGATACGCAGTATTTT. Translating it yields CASSLVRGADTQYF.

This clonotype occurred many times. V and J are TRBV7-2 and TRBJ2-3; 11 bases are shared with TRBD2. V was pared by 5 bases and J by 5 bases, with 3 bases of the junction left unmatched. The CDR3 has 14 amino acids. Germline V gives CDR1 SGHTA, CDR2 FQGNSA. The CDR3 reads CASSRLAGGDTQYF. Written as DNA, the CDR3 is TGTGCCAGCAGCCGGCTAGCGGGGGGAGATACGCAGTATTTT.

This clonotype has only a few counts. The genes are TRBV2 and TRBJ2-3, with TRBD2 identical over 11 bases. With 5 bases clipped from V and 5 bases from J, the junction kept 15 bases outside the gene matches. Germline lookup yields CDR1 SNHLY and CDR2 FYNNEI. The CDR3 length is 18 residues. CDR3 sequence reads: CASSSPKVAGGSKDTQYF. DNA of the CDR3: TGTGCCAGCAGTTCTCCAAAGGTAGCGGGGGGGTCAAAAGATACGCAGTATTTT.

The chain couples TRBV7-9 to TRBJ1-4; D gene uncertain. The CDR3 sequence is 14 residues long. The germline V and J ends were trimmed by 6 bases and 6 bases, with 14 bases remaining between them. The germline V gene encodes CDR1 SEHNR and CDR2 FQNEAQ (reference sequence). The CDR3, as DNA: TGTGCCAGCAGACCTACTACCATCGATGAAAAACTGTTTTTT. Translating gives CASRPTTIDEKLFF.

The gene calls are TRBV7-9 and TRBJ1-6; D uncertain. Trimming took 5 bases from V and 6 from J, leaving 14 bases between them. The CDR3 has 15 residues. CDR1 and CDR2 (germline): SEHNR, FQNEAQ (reference sequence). The CDR3 spells CASSPLLGRNSPLHF. The CDR3 DNA reads TGTGCCAGCAGCCCCCTCTTAGGGCGTAATTCACCCCTCCACTTT.